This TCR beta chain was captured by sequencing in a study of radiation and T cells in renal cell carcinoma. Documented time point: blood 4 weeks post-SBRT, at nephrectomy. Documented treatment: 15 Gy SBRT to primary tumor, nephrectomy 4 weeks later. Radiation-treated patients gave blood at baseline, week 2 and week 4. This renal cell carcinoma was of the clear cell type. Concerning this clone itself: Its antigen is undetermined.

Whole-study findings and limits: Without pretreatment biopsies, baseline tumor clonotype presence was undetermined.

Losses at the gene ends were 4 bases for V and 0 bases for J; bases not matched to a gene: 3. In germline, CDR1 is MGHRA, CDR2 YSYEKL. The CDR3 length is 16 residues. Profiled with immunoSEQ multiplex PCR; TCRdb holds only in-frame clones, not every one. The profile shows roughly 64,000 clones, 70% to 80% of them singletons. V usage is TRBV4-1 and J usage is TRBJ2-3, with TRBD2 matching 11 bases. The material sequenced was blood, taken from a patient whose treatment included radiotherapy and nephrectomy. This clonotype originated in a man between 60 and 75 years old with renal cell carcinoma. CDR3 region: CASSPGTSGSTDTQYF. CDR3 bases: TGCGCCAGCAGCCCCGGGACTAGCGGAAGCACAGATACGCAGTATTTT.